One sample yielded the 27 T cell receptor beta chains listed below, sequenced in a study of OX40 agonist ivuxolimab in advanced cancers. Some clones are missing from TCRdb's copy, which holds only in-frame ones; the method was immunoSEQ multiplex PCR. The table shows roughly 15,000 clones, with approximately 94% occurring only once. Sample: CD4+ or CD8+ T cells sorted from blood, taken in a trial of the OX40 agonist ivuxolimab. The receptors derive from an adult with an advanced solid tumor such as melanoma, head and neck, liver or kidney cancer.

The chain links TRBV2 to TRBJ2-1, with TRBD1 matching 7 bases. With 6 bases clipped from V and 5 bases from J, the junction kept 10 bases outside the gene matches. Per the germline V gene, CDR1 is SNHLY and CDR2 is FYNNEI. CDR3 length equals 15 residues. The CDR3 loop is CASRASTGSDNEQFF. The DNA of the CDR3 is TGTGCCAGCAGAGCCTCGACAGGGAGCGACAATGAGCAGTTCTTC. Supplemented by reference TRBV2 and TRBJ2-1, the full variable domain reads EPEVTQTPSHQVTQMGQEVILRCVPISNHLYFYWYRQILGQKVEFLVSFYNNEISEKSEIFDDQFSVERPDGSNFTLKIRSTKLEDSAMYFCASRASTGSDNEQFFGPGTRLTVL.

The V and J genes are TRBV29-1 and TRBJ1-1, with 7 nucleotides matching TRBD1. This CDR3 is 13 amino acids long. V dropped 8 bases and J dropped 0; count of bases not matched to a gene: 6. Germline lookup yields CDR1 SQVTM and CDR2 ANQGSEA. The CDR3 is CSTETGVNTEAFF. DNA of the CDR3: TGCAGCACTGAAACAGGGGTGAACACTGAAGCTTTCTTT.

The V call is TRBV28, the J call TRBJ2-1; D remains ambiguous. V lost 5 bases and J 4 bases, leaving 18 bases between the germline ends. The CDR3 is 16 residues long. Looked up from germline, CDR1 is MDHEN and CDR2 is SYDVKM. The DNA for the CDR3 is TGTGCCAGCAGTGACGACGAGGATTACATATACAATGAGCAGTTCTTC. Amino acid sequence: CASSDDEDYIYNEQFF. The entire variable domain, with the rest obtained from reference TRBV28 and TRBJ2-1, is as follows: DVKVTQSSRYLVKRTGEKVFLECVQDMDHENMFWYRQDPGLGLRLIYFSYDVKMKEKGDIPEGYSVSREKKERFSLILESASTNQTSMYLCASSDDEDYIYNEQFFGPGTRLTVL.

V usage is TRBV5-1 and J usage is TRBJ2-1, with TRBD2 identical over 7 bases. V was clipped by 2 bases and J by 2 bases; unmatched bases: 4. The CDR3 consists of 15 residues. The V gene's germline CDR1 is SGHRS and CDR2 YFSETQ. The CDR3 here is CASSLSGAPYNEQFF. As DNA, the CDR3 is TGCGCCAGCAGCTTAAGCGGGGCGCCCTACAATGAGCAGTTCTTC.

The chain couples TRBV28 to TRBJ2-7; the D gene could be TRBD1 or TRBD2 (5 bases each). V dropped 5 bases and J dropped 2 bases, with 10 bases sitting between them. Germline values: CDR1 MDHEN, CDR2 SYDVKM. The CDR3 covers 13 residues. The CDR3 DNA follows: TGTGCCAGCAGTATGGGGGTCCCCTACGAGCAGTACTTC. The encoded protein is CASSMGVPYEQYF.

The CDR3 region has the DNA TGCGCCAGCAGTGAGGGGGACCTCTACGAGCAGTACTTC. Its translation: CASSEGDLYEQYF. The chain combines TRBV10-2 with TRBJ2-7; the D gene could be TRBD1 or TRBD2 (5 bases each). Germline CDR1 WSHSY, CDR2 SAAADI. There are 13 residues in the CDR3. The V gene lost 2 bases and the J gene lost 3 bases, with 8 bases spanning the gap.

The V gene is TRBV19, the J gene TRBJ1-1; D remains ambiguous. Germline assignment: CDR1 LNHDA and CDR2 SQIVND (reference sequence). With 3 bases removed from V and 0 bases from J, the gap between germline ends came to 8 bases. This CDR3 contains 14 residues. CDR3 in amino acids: CASSIMGLNTEAFF. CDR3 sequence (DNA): TGTGCCAGTAGTATCATGGGATTGAACACTGAAGCTTTCTTT.

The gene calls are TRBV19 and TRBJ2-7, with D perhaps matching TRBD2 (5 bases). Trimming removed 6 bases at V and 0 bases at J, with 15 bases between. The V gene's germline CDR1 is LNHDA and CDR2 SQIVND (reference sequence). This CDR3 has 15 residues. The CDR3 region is CASSRTAADSYEQYF. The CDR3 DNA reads TGTGCCAGTAGCAGGACGGCAGCGGACTCCTACGAGCAGTACTTC.

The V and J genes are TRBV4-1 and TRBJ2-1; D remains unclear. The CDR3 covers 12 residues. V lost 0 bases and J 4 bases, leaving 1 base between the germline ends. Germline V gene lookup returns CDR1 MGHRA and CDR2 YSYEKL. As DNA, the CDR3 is TGCGCCAGCAGCCAAGATTACAATGAGCAGTTCTTC. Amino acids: CASSQDYNEQFF.

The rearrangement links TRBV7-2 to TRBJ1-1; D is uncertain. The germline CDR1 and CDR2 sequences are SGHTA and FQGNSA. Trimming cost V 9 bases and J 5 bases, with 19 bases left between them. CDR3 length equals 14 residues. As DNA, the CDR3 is TGTGCCAGTAGACCCGCCCCCCCGGCAACTGAAGCTTTCTTT. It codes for CASRPAPPATEAFF.

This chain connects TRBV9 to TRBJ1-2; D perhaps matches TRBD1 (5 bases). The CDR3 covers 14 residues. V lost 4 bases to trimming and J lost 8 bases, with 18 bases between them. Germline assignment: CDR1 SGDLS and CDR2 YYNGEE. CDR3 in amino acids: CASSLTLGGGGYTF. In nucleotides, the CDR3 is TGTGCCAGCAGCCTAACCCTCGGGGGTGGGGGCTACACCTTC.

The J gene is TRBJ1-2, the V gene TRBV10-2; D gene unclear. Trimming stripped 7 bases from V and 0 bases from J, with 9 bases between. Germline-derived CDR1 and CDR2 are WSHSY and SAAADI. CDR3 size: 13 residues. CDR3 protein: CASIDGANYGYTF. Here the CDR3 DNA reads TGCGCCAGCATCGATGGTGCTAACTATGGCTACACCTTC.

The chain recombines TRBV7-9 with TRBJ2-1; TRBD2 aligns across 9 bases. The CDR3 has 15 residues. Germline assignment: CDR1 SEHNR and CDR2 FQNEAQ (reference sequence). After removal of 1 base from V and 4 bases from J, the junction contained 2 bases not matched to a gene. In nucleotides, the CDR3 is TGTGCCAGCAGCTTAGTAGCGGGAGATTACAATGAGCAGTTCTTC. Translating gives CASSLVAGDYNEQFF.

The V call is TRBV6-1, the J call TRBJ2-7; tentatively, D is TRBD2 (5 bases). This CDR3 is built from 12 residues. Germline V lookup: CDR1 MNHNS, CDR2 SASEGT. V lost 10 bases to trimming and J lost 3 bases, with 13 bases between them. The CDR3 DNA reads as TGTGCCACAACGCCCGGGGTCTACGAGCAGTACTTC. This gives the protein CATTPGVYEQYF.

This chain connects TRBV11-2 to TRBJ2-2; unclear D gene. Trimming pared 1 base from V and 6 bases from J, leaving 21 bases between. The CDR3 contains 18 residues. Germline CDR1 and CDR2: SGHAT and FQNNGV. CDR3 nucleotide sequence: TGTGCCAGCAGCTTAGCGGCGCAAGTCCTAGGTATCGCCGGGGAGCTGTTTTTT. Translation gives CASSLAAQVLGIAGELFF.

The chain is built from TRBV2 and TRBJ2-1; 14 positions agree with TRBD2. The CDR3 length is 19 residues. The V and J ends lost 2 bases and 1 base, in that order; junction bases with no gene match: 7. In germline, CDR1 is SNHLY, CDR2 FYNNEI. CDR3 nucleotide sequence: TGTGCCAGCAGTGAATGGCGACTAGCGGGAGGGAAATCCTACAATGAGCAGTTCTTC. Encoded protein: CASSEWRLAGGKSYNEQFF.

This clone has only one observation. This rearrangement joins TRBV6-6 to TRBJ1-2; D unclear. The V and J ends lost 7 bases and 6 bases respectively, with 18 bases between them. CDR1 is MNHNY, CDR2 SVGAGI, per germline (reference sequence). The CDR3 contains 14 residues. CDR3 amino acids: CASTHGPNLDGYTF. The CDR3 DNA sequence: TGTGCCAGCACCCACGGTCCGAATCTGGATGGCTACACCTTC.

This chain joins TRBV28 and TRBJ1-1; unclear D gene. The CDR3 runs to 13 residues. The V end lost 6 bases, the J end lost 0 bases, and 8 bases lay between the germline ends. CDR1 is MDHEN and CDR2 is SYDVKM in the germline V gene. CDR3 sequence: CASSSYLNTEAFF. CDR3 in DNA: TGTGCCAGCAGCTCCTACCTGAACACTGAAGCTTTCTTT.

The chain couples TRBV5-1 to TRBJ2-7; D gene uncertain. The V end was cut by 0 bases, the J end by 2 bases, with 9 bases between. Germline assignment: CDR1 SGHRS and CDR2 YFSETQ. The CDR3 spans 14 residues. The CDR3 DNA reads TGCGCCAGCAGCTTGGGCAAGTCTCCCTACGAGCAGTACTTC. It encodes CASSLGKSPYEQYF.

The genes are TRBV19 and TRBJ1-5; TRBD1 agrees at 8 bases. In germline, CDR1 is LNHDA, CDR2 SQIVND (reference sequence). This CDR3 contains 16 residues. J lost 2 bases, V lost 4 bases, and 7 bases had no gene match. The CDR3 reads CASSTATGAGNQPQHF. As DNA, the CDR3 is TGTGCCAGTAGTACCGCGACAGGGGCAGGCAATCAGCCCCAGCATTTT.

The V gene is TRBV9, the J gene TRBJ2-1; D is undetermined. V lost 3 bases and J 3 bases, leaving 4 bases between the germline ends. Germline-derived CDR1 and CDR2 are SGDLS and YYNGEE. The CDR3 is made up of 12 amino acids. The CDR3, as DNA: TGTGCCAGCAGCGGCAGCTACAATGAGCAGTTCTTC. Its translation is CASSGSYNEQFF. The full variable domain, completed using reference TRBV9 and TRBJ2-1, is DSGVTQTPKHLITATGQRVTLRCSPRSGDLSVYWYQQSLDQGLQFLIQYYNGEERAKGNILERFSAQQFPDLHSELNLSSLELGDSALYFCASSGSYNEQFFGPGTRLTVL.

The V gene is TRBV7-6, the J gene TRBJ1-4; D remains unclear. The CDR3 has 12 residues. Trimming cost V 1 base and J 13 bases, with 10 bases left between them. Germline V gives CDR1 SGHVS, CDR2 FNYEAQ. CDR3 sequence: CASSLESGGLFF. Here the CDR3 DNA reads TGTGCCAGCAGCTTAGAATCCGGCGGACTGTTTTTT.

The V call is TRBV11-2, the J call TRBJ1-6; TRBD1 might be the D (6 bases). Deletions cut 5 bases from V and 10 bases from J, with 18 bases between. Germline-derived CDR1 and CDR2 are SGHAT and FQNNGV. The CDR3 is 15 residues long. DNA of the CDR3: TGTGCCAGCAGCCCCGGGACATACGGCGGGTCACCCCTCCACTTT. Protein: CASSPGTYGGSPLHF.

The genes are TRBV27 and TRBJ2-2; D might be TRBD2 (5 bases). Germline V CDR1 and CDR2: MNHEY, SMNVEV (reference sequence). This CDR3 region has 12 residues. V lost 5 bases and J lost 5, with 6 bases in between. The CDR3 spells CASSPGTGELFF. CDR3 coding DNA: TGTGCCAGCAGTCCGGGGACCGGGGAGCTGTTTTTT.

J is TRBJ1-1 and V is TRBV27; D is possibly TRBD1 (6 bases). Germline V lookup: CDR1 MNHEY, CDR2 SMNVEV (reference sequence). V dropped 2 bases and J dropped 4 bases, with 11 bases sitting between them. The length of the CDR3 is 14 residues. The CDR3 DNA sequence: TGTGCCAGCAGTTTAGGGGGCTCGGGCACTGAAGCTTTCTTT. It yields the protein CASSLGGSGTEAFF.

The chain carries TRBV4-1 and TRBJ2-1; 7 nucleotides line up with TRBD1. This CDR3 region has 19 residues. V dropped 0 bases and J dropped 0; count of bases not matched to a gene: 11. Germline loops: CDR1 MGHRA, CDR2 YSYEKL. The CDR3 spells CASSQEGDRSPSSYNEQFF. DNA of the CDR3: TGCGCCAGCAGCCAAGAAGGGGACAGATCCCCCAGCTCCTACAATGAGCAGTTCTTC.

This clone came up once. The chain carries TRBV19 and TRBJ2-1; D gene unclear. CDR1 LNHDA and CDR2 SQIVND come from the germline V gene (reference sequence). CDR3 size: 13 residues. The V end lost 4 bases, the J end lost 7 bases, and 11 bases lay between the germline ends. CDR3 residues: CASSTVLVNEQFF. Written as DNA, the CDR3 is TGTGCCAGTAGTACCGTCCTAGTGAATGAGCAGTTCTTC.